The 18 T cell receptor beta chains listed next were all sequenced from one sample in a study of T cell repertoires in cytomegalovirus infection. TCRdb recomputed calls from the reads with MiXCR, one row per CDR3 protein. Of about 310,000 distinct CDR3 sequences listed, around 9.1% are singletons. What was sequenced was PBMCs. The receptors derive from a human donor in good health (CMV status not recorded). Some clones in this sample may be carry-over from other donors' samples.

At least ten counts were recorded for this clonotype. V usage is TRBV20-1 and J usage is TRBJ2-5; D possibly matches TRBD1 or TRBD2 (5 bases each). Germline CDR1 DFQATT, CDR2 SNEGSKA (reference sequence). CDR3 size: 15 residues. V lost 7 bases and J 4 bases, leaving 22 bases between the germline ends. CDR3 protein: CSVPGRRLKGETQYF. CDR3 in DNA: TGCAGTGTTCCGGGGCGACGATTAAAGGGAGAGACCCAGTACTTC.

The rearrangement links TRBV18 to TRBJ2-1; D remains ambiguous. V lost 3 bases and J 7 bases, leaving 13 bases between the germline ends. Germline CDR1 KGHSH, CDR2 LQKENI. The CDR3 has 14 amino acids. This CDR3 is CASSPGRAPNEQFF. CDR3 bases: TGTGCCAGCTCACCGGGCCGGGCGCCGAATGAGCAGTTCTTC.

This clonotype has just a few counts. CDR3 in DNA: TGCGCCAGCAGTGAGCAGCGGGGGGGCCTGGTCAATGAGCAGTTCTTC. Protein: CASSEQRGGLVNEQFF. The chain has TRBV10-2 and TRBJ2-1, with 10 bases aligning to TRBD2. Germline V gene sequence: CDR1 WSHSY, CDR2 SAAADI. The CDR3 loop spans 16 amino acids. V gave up 2 bases and J gave up 6 bases; unmatched junction bases: 7.

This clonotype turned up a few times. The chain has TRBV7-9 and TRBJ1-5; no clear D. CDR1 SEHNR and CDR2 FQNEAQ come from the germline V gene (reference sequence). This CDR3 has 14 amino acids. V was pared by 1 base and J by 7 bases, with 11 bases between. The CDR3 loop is CASSLVTIEQPQHF. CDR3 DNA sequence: TGTGCCAGCAGCTTAGTTACTATAGAGCAGCCCCAGCATTTT.

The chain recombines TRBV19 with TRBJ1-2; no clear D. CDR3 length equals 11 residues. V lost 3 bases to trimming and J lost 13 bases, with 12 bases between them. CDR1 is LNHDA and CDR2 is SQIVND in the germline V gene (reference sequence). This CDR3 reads CASSIADRLTF. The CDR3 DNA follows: TGTGCCAGTAGTATCGCCGACCGCCTCACCTTC.

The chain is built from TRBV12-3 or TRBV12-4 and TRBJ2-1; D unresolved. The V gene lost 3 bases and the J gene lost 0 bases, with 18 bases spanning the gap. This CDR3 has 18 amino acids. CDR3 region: CASSFSSSAPSSYNEQFF. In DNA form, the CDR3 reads TGTGCCAGCAGTTTCAGTAGTTCCGCTCCGAGCTCCTACAATGAGCAGTTCTTC.

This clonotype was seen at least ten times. The chain's CDR3 is CSATPQLAGVQETQYF. The CDR3 DNA reads TGCAGTGCTACCCCCCAACTAGCGGGGGTACAAGAGACCCAGTACTTC. The gene calls are TRBV20-1 and TRBJ2-5, with 11 positions matching TRBD2. Losses at the gene ends were 4 bases for V and 2 bases for J; bases not matched to a gene: 9. Germline CDR1 reads DFQATT; CDR2 reads SNEGSKA (reference sequence). This CDR3 spans 16 amino acids.

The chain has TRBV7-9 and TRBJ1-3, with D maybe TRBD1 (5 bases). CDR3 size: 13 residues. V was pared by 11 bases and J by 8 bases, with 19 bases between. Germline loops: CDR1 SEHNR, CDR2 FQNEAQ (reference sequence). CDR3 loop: CAQGYKTADTIYF. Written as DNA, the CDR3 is TGTGCCCAAGGTTATAAGACAGCGGACACCATATATTTT.

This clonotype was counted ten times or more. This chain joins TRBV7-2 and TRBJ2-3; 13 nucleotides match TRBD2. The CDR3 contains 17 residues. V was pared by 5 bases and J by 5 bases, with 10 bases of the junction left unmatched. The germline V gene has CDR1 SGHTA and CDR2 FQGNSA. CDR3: CASSPGLAGTLGDTQYF. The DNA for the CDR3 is TGTGCCAGCAGCCCGGGACTAGCGGGGACCCTGGGAGATACGCAGTATTTT.

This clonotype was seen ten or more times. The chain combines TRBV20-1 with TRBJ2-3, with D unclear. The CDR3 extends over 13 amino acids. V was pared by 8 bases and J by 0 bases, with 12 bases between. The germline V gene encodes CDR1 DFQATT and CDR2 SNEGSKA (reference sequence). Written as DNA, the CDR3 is TGCAGTCCCTTAGGGCGTAGCACAGATACGCAGTATTTT. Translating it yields CSPLGRSTDTQYF.

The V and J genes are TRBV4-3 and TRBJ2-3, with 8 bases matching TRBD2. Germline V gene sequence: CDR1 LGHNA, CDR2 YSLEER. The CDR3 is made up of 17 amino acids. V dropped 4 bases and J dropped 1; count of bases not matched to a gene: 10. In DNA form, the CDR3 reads TGCGCCAGCAGCCCTACCCCCGGGGGGGTCCGCACAGATACGCAGTATTTT. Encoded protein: CASSPTPGGVRTDTQYF.

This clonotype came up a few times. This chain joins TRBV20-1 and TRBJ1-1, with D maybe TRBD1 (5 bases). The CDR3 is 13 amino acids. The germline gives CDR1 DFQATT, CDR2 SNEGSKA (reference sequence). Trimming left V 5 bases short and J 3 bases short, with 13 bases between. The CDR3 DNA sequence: TGCAGTGCTCCCAGAGGGGTTGACACTGAAGCTTTCTTT. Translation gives CSAPRGVDTEAFF.

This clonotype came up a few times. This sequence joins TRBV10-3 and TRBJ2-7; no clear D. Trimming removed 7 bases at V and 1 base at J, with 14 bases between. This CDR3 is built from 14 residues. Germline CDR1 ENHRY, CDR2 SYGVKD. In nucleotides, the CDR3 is TGTGCCATCAAAGGCAGTTCTTCATCCTACGAGCAGTACTTC. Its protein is CAIKGSSSSYEQYF.

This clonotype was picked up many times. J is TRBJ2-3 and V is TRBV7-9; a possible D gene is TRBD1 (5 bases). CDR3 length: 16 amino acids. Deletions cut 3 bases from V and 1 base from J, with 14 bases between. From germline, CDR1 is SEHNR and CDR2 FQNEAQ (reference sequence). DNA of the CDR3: TGTGCCAGCAGCTTTGGGGCTAGTCGAGGCACAGATACGCAGTATTTT. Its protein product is CASSFGASRGTDTQYF.

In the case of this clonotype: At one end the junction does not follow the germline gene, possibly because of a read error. This CDR3 reads CASSRRTADTQCF. CDR3 bases: TGTGCCAGCAGTCGACGGACAGCAGATACGCAGTGTTTT. This sequence joins TRBV28 and TRBJ2-3; the D gene is possibly TRBD1 (6 bases). The length of the CDR3 is 13 residues. Looked up from germline, CDR1 is MDHEN and CDR2 is SYDVKM.

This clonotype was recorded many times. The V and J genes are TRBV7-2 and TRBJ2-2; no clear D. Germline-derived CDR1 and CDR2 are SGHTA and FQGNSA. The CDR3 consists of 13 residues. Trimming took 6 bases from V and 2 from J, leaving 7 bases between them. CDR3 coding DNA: TGTGCCAGCAGTCCGAAAAACACCGGGGAGCTGTTTTTT. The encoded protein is CASSPKNTGELFF.

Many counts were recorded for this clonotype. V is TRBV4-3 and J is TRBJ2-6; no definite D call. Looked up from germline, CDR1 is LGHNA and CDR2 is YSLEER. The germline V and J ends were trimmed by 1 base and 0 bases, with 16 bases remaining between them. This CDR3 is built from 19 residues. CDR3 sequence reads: CASSQGVASLYSGANVLTF. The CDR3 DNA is TGCGCCAGCAGCCAAGGAGTGGCCAGTTTATACTCTGGGGCCAACGTCCTGACTTTC.

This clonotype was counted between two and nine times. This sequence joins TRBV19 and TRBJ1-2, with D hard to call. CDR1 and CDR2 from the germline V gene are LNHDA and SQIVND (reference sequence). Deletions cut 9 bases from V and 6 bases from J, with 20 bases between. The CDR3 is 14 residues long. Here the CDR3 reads CASRLGGISDGYTF. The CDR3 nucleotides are TGTGCCAGCCGGCTAGGCGGTATCAGTGATGGCTACACCTTC.